The 17 T cell receptor beta chains below were found in one sample sequenced in a study of human T cells and chemical hapten exposure. TCRdb re-called the RACE reads with MiXCR, one entry per CDR3 protein. The table lists more than 100,000 distinct CDR3 sequences, roughly 14% of them singletons. Time point reported: pre-sensitization, week 0. This sample's treatment: therapeutic diphenylcyclopropenone sensitization with weekly scalp DPC. The specimen was whole blood, collected in connection with sensitization to the hapten diphenylcyclopropenone (DPC). The receptors were sampled from a woman between 18 and 30 years old with alopecia areata. Some clones in this sample may be carry-over from other donors' samples.

This clonotype was found a few times. The rearrangement uses TRBV5-4 and TRBJ2-7; D call uncertain. Trimming cost V 4 bases and J 4 bases, with 6 bases left between them. Germline V gene lookup returns CDR1 SGHNT and CDR2 YYREEE (reference sequence). The CDR3 extends over 11 amino acids. The CDR3 DNA is TGTGCCAGCAGCGACCAATACGAGCAGTACTTC. The encoded protein is CASSDQYEQYF.

This clonotype was counted a few times. The chain is built from TRBV10-3 and TRBJ2-3, with D possibly TRBD2 on 5 matching bases. V was pared by 3 bases and J by 0 bases, with 16 bases between. Germline V gives CDR1 ENHRY, CDR2 SYGVKD. This CDR3 region has 17 residues. CDR3: CAISESPGRGSTDTQYF. CDR3 in DNA: TGTGCCATCAGTGAATCCCCGGGCCGGGGTAGCACAGATACGCAGTATTTT.

The gene calls are TRBV11-2 and TRBJ1-1; possibly TRBD1 for D (6 bases). CDR1 and CDR2 (germline): SGHAT, FQNNGV. The CDR3 contains 15 residues. V lost 1 base and J 5 bases, leaving 14 bases between the germline ends. CDR3 coding DNA: TGTGCCAGCAGCTTAGGGTTAACAGGGATAACTGAAGCTTTCTTT. Its protein is CASSLGLTGITEAFF.

This clonotype was seen at least ten times. The J gene is TRBJ1-2, the V gene TRBV6-2 or TRBV6-3; 8 bases match TRBD1. Germline CDR1 is MNHEY and CDR2 is SVGEGT. J gave up 0 bases and V 2 bases, and 2 bases lay outside the gene matches. The CDR3 is 15 amino acids. The CDR3 nucleotides read TGTGCCAGCAGTTACCGGGACAGGCCTAACTATGGCTACACCTTC. It is translated as CASSYRDRPNYGYTF.

This clonotype was seen a few times. The chain combines TRBV9 with TRBJ2-3; TRBD2 matches at 11 bases. This CDR3 region has 18 residues. CDR1 and CDR2 (germline): SGDLS, YYNGEE. The V segment lost 2 bases and the J segment 4 bases; nucleotides outside the gene matches: 12. CDR3 nucleotide sequence: TGTGCCAGCAGCGTCGGAGCTAGCGGGGGGTCTCTCCCAGATACGCAGTATTTT. Encoded protein: CASSVGASGGSLPDTQYF.

This clonotype was picked up a small number of times. The chain couples TRBV7-2 to TRBJ2-4; 10 nucleotides line up with TRBD1. The germline V gene encodes CDR1 SGHTA and CDR2 FQGNSA. V shed 7 bases, J shed 5 bases, and the junction held 14 bases outside the gene matches. There are 17 residues in the CDR3. The CDR3 sequence is CASIPSDSGTGENIQYF. The DNA of the CDR3 is TGTGCCAGCATCCCATCCGATTCCGGGACAGGGGAAAACATTCAGTACTTC. Complete variable domain (other parts from reference TRBV7-2 and TRBJ2-4): GAGVSQSPSNKVTEKGKDVELRCDPISGHTALYWYRQSLGQGLEFLIYFQGNSAPDKSGLPSDRFSAERTGGSVSTLTIQRTQQEDSAVYLCASIPSDSGTGENIQYFGAGTRLSVL.

This clonotype was counted at least ten times. V usage is TRBV4-3 and J usage is TRBJ1-4, with D unresolved. Trimming left V 1 base short and J 8 bases short, with 14 bases between. This CDR3 region has 15 residues. CDR1 is LGHNA, CDR2 YSLEER, per germline. CDR3 in amino acids: CASSQGSGKGEKLFF. The CDR3 DNA is TGCGCCAGCAGCCAAGGGTCGGGGAAAGGAGAAAAACTGTTTTTT.

Written as DNA, the CDR3 is TGTGCCAGTAGTTGGGCTACAAGATCCCTCGGGGCCAACGTCCTGACTTTC. It yields the protein CASSWATRSLGANVLTF. The rearrangement uses TRBV19 and TRBJ2-6, with no clear D. Germline CDR1 is LNHDA and CDR2 is SQIVND (reference sequence). The CDR3 totals 17 residues. Trimming removed 5 bases at V and 4 bases at J, with 18 bases between.

This clonotype was counted many times. V usage is TRBV2 and J usage is TRBJ2-4; weak D call: TRBD1 (6 bases). With 3 bases removed from V and 4 bases from J, the gap between germline ends came to 10 bases. The CDR3 contains 14 residues. Germline V lookup: CDR1 SNHLY, CDR2 FYNNEI. In nucleotides, the CDR3 is TGTGCCAGCAGTGAGTGGGGGCGGAAAAACATTCAGTACTTC. Translating gives CASSEWGRKNIQYF.

V and J are TRBV5-1 and TRBJ1-6; the match to TRBD1 covers 7 bases. This CDR3 spans 16 amino acids. Trimming cost V 2 bases and J 5 bases; bases outside gene matches: 7. CDR1 and CDR2 from the germline V gene are SGHRS and YFSETQ. CDR3 DNA sequence: TGCGCCAGCAGCTTAGATGGACAGGCCAATAATTCACCCCTCCACTTT. Translated, it gives CASSLDGQANNSPLHF.

This clonotype was observed a few times. The rearrangement links TRBV18 to TRBJ1-1, with D unresolved. Trimming removed 2 bases at V and 5 bases at J, with 15 bases between. The germline CDR1 and CDR2 sequences are KGHSH and LQKENI. This CDR3 spans 15 amino acids. The CDR3 loop is CASSPGETGVTEAFF. The CDR3 DNA follows: TGTGCCAGCTCACCAGGGGAGACGGGTGTGACTGAAGCTTTCTTT.

This clonotype was picked up many times. The CDR3 protein is CSVGAANQPQHF. CDR3 nucleotide sequence: TGCAGCGTTGGGGCGGCCAATCAGCCCCAGCATTTT. The V call is TRBV29-1, the J call TRBJ1-5; no reliable D call. Germline assignment: CDR1 SQVTM and CDR2 ANQGSEA. CDR3 size: 12 residues. Trimming shortened V by 4 bases and J by 3 bases, and 7 bases separated the two germline ends. The variable domain in full, with the rest retrieved from reference TRBV29-1 and TRBJ1-5, is SAVISQKPSRDICQRGTSLTIQCQVDSQVTMMFWYRQQPGQSLTLIATANQGSEATYESGFVIDKFPISRPNLTFSTLTVSNMSPEDSSIYLCSVGAANQPQHFGDGTRLSIL.

This clonotype was recorded many times. The V call is TRBV30, the J call TRBJ2-1; perhaps TRBD1 as D (6 bases). Per the germline V gene, CDR1 is GTSNPN and CDR2 is SVGIG (reference sequence). V lost 3 bases, J lost 12 bases, and 24 bases lay in between. This CDR3 has 15 amino acids. The CDR3 DNA is TGTGCCTGGAGCCAGAGGGTGTGGACAGCCAGGCGGCAGTTCTTC. Translated, it gives CAWSQRVWTARRQFF.

This clonotype was seen only a few times. This chain joins TRBV7-6 and TRBJ2-5; tentatively, D is TRBD1 or TRBD2 (7 bases each). This CDR3 comprises 15 residues. CDR1 SGHVS and CDR2 FNYEAQ come from the germline V gene. V was shortened by 4 bases and J by 5 bases, with 17 bases between the two germline ends. DNA of the CDR3: TGTGCCAGCAGCTCCGCGAAGCGGGGACAGGAGACCCAGTACTTC. The encoded protein is CASSSAKRGQETQYF. Using reference TRBV7-6 and TRBJ2-5 for the parts outside the CDR3, the full variable domain is GAGVSQSPRYKVTKRGQDVALRCDPISGHVSLYWYRQALGQGPEFLTYFNYEAQQDKSGLPNDRFSAERPEGSISTLTIQRTEQRDSAMYRCASSSAKRGQETQYFGPGTRLLVL.

In this sample, this clonotype turned up many times. The V gene is TRBV2, the J gene TRBJ1-4, with D unclear. The CDR3 spans 13 residues. The V gene lost 6 bases and the J gene lost 8 bases, with 13 bases spanning the gap. Germline CDR1 is SNHLY and CDR2 is FYNNEI. CDR3 sequence reads: CASRADGREKLFF. Written as DNA, the CDR3 is TGTGCCAGCAGGGCCGACGGGCGAGAAAAACTGTTTTTT.

The CDR3 reads CSAYKDRNQPQHF. As DNA, the CDR3 is TGCAGTGCCTACAAAGATCGCAATCAGCCCCAGCATTTT. V gene TRBV20-1 combines with J gene TRBJ1-5, with D uncertain. The germline V gene encodes CDR1 DFQATT and CDR2 SNEGSKA (reference sequence). Deletions cut 6 bases from V and 2 bases from J, with 11 bases between. The CDR3 totals 13 residues.

This clonotype was detected many times. The genes are TRBV3-1 and TRBJ1-6, with D tentatively TRBD1 (6 bases). The CDR3 sequence is 16 residues long. Germline V gene sequence: CDR1 LGHDT, CDR2 YNNKEL (reference sequence). V lost 3 bases and J 7 bases, leaving 16 bases between the germline ends. CDR3 loop: CASSHTPGTQNSPLHF. The CDR3 DNA reads as TGTGCCAGCAGCCACACGCCCGGGACACAGAATTCACCCCTCCACTTT.